Listed here are 8 T cell receptor beta chains from one sample, sequenced in a study of CD8+ T cells in alopecia areata. RNA extraction and reverse transcription yielded cDNA as sequencing template. Profiling relied on immunoSEQ multiplex PCR, and the TCRdb table lists in-frame clones only, not all of them. The repertoire has approximately 280,000 clones, roughly 64% of them found once; the top ten carry approximately 1.8%. The treatment: oral pan-JAK inhibitor, 5-10 mg twice daily. The sample here was CD4+ T cells sorted from blood, taken at week 24, from a patient treated with tofacitinib. The receptors shown here come from a human donor with alopecia areata.

This clone occurred a few times. This chain connects TRBV29-1 to TRBJ2-3, with 8 bases identical to TRBD2. This CDR3 comprises 14 residues. Per the germline V gene, CDR1 is SQVTM and CDR2 is ANQGSEA. V shed 4 bases and J 2 bases; nucleotides not matched to a gene: 5. The CDR3 region is CSVAPGGITDTQYF. The CDR3 bases are TGCAGCGTTGCCCCGGGGGGGATCACAGATACGCAGTATTTT.

The chain uses TRBV25-1 and TRBJ1-6; possibly TRBD1 for D (5 bases). V lost 0 bases and J lost 7, with 7 bases in between. Germline V gene lookup returns CDR1 MGHDK and CDR2 SYGVNS. The CDR3 covers 14 residues. In DNA, the CDR3 is TGTGCCAGCAGTGAATACAGGGCGAATTCACCCCTCCACTTT. Its translation is CASSEYRANSPLHF.

This clone has just a few counts. The genes are TRBV10-3 and TRBJ1-5; 8 positions match TRBD1. Germline V lookup: CDR1 ENHRY, CDR2 SYGVKD. V trimming: 10 bases; J trimming: 0 bases; junction bases outside the gene matches: 8. This CDR3 spans 15 amino acids. CDR3 amino acids: CATKGTGYSNQPQHF. The CDR3 coding sequence is TGTGCCACGAAGGGGACAGGCTATAGCAATCAGCCCCAGCATTTT.

With regard to this clone: The junction shows a germline mismatch at one end, possibly a read error. V usage is TRBV30 and J usage is TRBJ2-3; TRBD2 is a possible D gene (6 bases). CDR1 and CDR2 from the germline V gene are GTSNPN and SVGIG (reference sequence). The CDR3 is 12 residues long. The CDR3 loop is CTWSPGADTQYF. CDR3 nucleotide sequence: TGTACCTGGAGCCCGGGGGCAGATACGCAGTATTTT.

V gene TRBV29-1 combines with J gene TRBJ1-3; D is undetermined. CDR1 is SQVTM, CDR2 ANQGSEA, per germline. The CDR3 consists of 11 residues. The V and J ends lost 4 bases and 4 bases respectively, with 5 bases between them. CDR3 sequence reads: CSVGMGNTIYF. As DNA, the CDR3 is TGCAGCGTTGGAATGGGAAACACCATATATTTT.

The chain links TRBV28 to TRBJ2-7, with TRBD1 matching over 7 bases. Germline CDR1 is MDHEN and CDR2 is SYDVKM. There are 16 residues in the CDR3. The V and J ends lost 2 bases and 0 bases, in that order; junction bases with no gene match: 7. CDR3 in DNA: TGTGCCAGCAGTTTACCCCCCAGGGGGTACTCCTACGAGCAGTACTTC. Its protein product is CASSLPPRGYSYEQYF.

The V gene is TRBV29-1, the J gene TRBJ1-2; the D is unclear. This CDR3 comprises 11 residues. Trimming took off 5 bases at V and 9 bases at J, with 13 bases between the two ends. The V gene's germline CDR1 is SQVTM and CDR2 ANQGSEA. Here the CDR3 reads CSVRGGLSYTF. CDR3 DNA: TGCAGCGTTCGGGGAGGCCTTAGCTACACCTTC.

The chain recombines TRBV5-1 with TRBJ2-7; 7 nucleotides line up with TRBD1. Germline lookup yields CDR1 SGHRS and CDR2 YFSETQ. The CDR3 consists of 14 residues. V shed 4 bases, J shed 2 bases, and the junction held 6 bases outside the gene matches. The CDR3 is CASSPGTATYEQYF. DNA of the CDR3: TGCGCCAGCAGCCCTGGGACAGCAACCTACGAGCAGTACTTC.